Listed here are 13 T cell receptor beta chains from one sample, sequenced in a study of shared clonotypes between healthy human individuals. Using immunoSEQ multiplex PCR, the repertoire was profiled, and TCRdb retains in-frame clones only, with some absent. The sample includes about 1.4 million clones, about 96% of them seen just once. The sample was naive CD4+ T cells sorted from blood. Subset: CD45RA+ positively selected. The receptor set was obtained from a man aged 30-40 years in good health.

Worth noting for this clone: The sample carries other DNA sequences with the same CDR3. The J gene is TRBJ2-1, the V gene TRBV2, with 12 bases aligning to TRBD2. The ends lost 6 bases at V and 4 bases at J; junction bases unmatched: 4. The germline gives CDR1 SNHLY, CDR2 FYNNEI. The CDR3 length is 15 residues. CDR3 DNA: TGTGCCAGCAGCGGACTAGCGGGAAGTTACAATGAGCAGTTCTTC. Amino acid sequence: CASSGLAGSYNEQFF.

The chain has TRBV11-1 and TRBJ1-2, with 9 nucleotides matching TRBD1. V trimming: 4 bases; J trimming: 6 bases; junction bases outside the gene matches: 9. CDR3 length equals 15 residues. Germline V gives CDR1 SGHAT, CDR2 FQDESV (reference sequence). This CDR3 is CASSSTGTGYDGYTF. The CDR3 DNA reads TGTGCCAGCAGCTCAACCGGGACAGGGTACGATGGCTACACCTTC.

The chain recombines TRBV11-2 with TRBJ2-3; D is unclear. V was clipped by 6 bases and J by 6 bases, with 10 bases between them. The CDR3 sequence is 12 residues long. Looked up from germline, CDR1 is SGHAT and CDR2 is FQNNGV. CDR3 residues: CASSWWVDTQYF. CDR3 DNA: TGTGCCAGCAGTTGGTGGGTGGATACGCAGTATTTT. The full variable domain, rest sourced from reference TRBV11-2 and TRBJ2-3, is EAGVAQSPRYKIIEKRQSVAFWCNPISGHATLYWYQQILGQGPKLLIQFQNNGVVDDSQLPKDRFSAERLKGVDSTLKIQPAKLEDSAVYLCASSWWVDTQYFGPGTRLTVL.

This clone was seen just once. The chain couples TRBV7-2 to TRBJ2-7; maybe TRBD1 (6 bases). The V end was cut by 5 bases, the J end by 9 bases, with 17 bases between. Germline CDR1 and CDR2: SGHTA and FQGNSA. The CDR3 covers 13 residues. CDR3 residues: CASSLDQGTSQYF. CDR3 DNA: TGTGCCAGCAGCCTCGACCAAGGGACATCGCAGTACTTC.

This chain links TRBV14 with TRBJ1-1, with 7 bases identical to TRBD1. There are 15 residues in the CDR3. Germline CDR1 and CDR2: SGHDN and FVKESK. Germline trimming cut 5 bases from V and 1 base from J; bases unmatched to any gene: 7. For the CDR3, the DNA is TGTGCCAGCAGCTACAGGGGACCGCCGAACACTGAAGCTTTCTTT. Translating gives CASSYRGPPNTEAFF. Variable domain in full (rest from reference TRBV14 and TRBJ1-1): EAGVTQFPSHSVIEKGQTVTLRCDPISGHDNLYWYRRVMGKEIKFLLHFVKESKQDESGMPNNRFLAERTGGTYSTLKVQPAELEDSGVYFCASSYRGPPNTEAFFGQGTRLTVV.

The J gene is TRBJ1-2, the V gene TRBV28; D gene unclear. Germline CDR1 MDHEN, CDR2 SYDVKM. V lost 3 bases and J 4 bases, leaving 15 bases between the germline ends. The CDR3 runs to 15 residues. CDR3 DNA sequence: TGTGCCAGCAGTTTCCCTGGAGGGTCTACCTATGGCTACACCTTC. It codes for CASSFPGGSTYGYTF.

V is TRBV6-5 and J is TRBJ2-1; 9 bases are a match to TRBD2. Germline V gene lookup returns CDR1 MNHEY and CDR2 SVGAGI. CDR3 length equals 13 residues. Germline trimming cut 8 bases from V and 9 bases from J; bases unmatched to any gene: 8. This CDR3 is CASYGGRAGEQFF. The CDR3 DNA reads TGTGCCAGCTATGGCGGGAGGGCTGGTGAGCAGTTCTTC.

The chain employs TRBV2 and TRBJ2-7, with a tentative D call TRBD1 (5 bases). V shed 5 bases and J shed 3 bases, with 20 bases lying between them. The CDR3 length is 16 residues. Germline values: CDR1 SNHLY, CDR2 FYNNEI. The CDR3 nucleotides are TGTGCCAGCAGTCATTTACTGAGAATAGGGGTCTACGAGCAGTACTTC. Protein product: CASSHLLRIGVYEQYF.

This clone was seen once. The genes are TRBV5-6 and TRBJ2-1, with 7 bases identical to TRBD1. The J segment lost 4 bases and the V segment lost 2 bases, leaving 12 bases of the junction unmatched. Per the germline V gene, CDR1 is SGHDT and CDR2 is YYEEEE. The CDR3 is made up of 17 amino acids. CDR3 sequence reads: CASSFMGEGGLYNEQFF. The CDR3 region has the DNA TGTGCCAGCAGCTTTATGGGGGAAGGGGGCTTATACAATGAGCAGTTCTTC.

The chain has TRBV29-1 and TRBJ1-3, with 7 nucleotides matching TRBD1. The CDR3 covers 13 residues. The V segment lost 6 bases and the J segment 2 bases; nucleotides outside the gene matches: 4. The germline V gene has CDR1 SQVTM and CDR2 ANQGSEA. As DNA, the CDR3 is TGCAGCGTGGAACAGGGGCCTGGAAACACCATATATTTT. Translated: CSVEQGPGNTIYF.

V is TRBV9 and J is TRBJ2-1, with 11 bases identical to TRBD1. CDR3 length: 16 amino acids. Losses at the gene ends were 3 bases for V and 2 bases for J; bases not matched to a gene: 4. Germline values: CDR1 SGDLS, CDR2 YYNGEE. The CDR3 here is CASSEGTGGTYNEQFF. DNA for the CDR3: TGTGCCAGCAGCGAGGGGACAGGGGGAACCTACAATGAGCAGTTCTTC.

V is TRBV11-2 and J is TRBJ1-5, with 9 bases that match TRBD1. Germline V gene sequence: CDR1 SGHAT, CDR2 FQNNGV. The CDR3 sequence is 15 residues long. Trimming removed 5 bases from V and 4 bases from J; junction bases left unmatched: 6. CDR3 residues: CASSTDRGPNQPQHF. Written as DNA, the CDR3 is TGTGCCAGCAGCACGGACAGGGGACCTAATCAGCCCCAGCATTTT.

The chain uses TRBV5-1 and TRBJ2-1; tentatively, D is TRBD1 (6 bases). The CDR3 covers 14 residues. Trimming took 0 bases from V and 9 from J, leaving 13 bases between them. Germline CDR1 reads SGHRS; CDR2 reads YFSETQ. This CDR3 reads CASSLGQAHVEQFF. The CDR3 nucleotides are TGCGCCAGCAGCTTGGGACAGGCCCATGTTGAGCAGTTCTTC.